This T cell receptor beta chain was obtained from a study of T cells in Graves' hyperthyroidism and ophthalmopathy. Findings and caveats of the study: Most thyroid clonotypes that were expanded above 0.001 also turned up in blood.

In its sample, this clonotype was seen many times. Its antigen is not known. Just one base apart from a much larger clone, this may be a read error. Germline CDR1 and CDR2: LNHDA and SQIVND (reference sequence). The CDR3 has 15 residues. Amplification of TCR beta CDR3 regions used RNA as the template. Carried out on the TCR CDR3, a first-round RT-PCR used the HTBI primer set. TCRdb reprocessed the multiplex PCR reads with MiXCR, giving one entry per CDR3 protein. This table has hundreds of thousands of distinct CDR3 sequences, approximately 25% appearing once. This chain connects TRBV19 to TRBJ2-5, with D possibly matching TRBD1 (5 bases). The material sequenced was blood. The receptor comes from a woman aged 40 to 50 with Graves' ophthalmopathy. Here the CDR3 reads CASSIEGRVMETQCF. The CDR3 nucleotides are TGTGCCAGTAGTATAGAGGGCAGGGTCATGGAGACCCAGTGCTTC.